What follows are 27 T cell receptor beta chains derived from one specimen sequenced in a study of spatial heterogeneity in lung cancer. The sample's time point: blood at routine non-recurrence follow-up after resection. In each case, whole RNA from tumor, nontumor lung or frozen PBMC was sequenced unsorted. TCRdb called the 5' RACE reads again in MiXCR, with one record for every CDR3 protein. The data hold roughly 120,000 distinct CDR3 sequences, with 12% observed a single time. The sample was PBMCs, taken at follow-up. The receptors shown here come from a male donor with early-stage non-small cell lung cancer.

This clonotype appeared many times. The V call is TRBV10-3, the J call TRBJ2-7; TRBD1 aligns across 7 bases. CDR3 size: 12 residues. Germline lookup yields CDR1 ENHRY and CDR2 SYGVKD. The V and J ends lost 4 bases and 5 bases, in that order; junction bases with no gene match: 2. The CDR3 here is CAISADRDEQYF. CDR3 bases: TGTGCCATCAGTGCCGACAGGGACGAGCAGTACTTC.

This clonotype has only a few counts. The chain employs TRBV10-3 and TRBJ1-3; D unclear. This CDR3 is 14 amino acids long. V was shortened by 6 bases and J by 0 bases, with 9 bases between the two germline ends. Germline CDR1 is ENHRY and CDR2 is SYGVKD. CDR3 DNA sequence: TGTGCCATCAGGTCTACGGACTCTGGAAACACCATATATTTT. This gives the protein CAIRSTDSGNTIYF.

This chain links TRBV20-1 with TRBJ2-3, with 7 bases fitting TRBD1. V shed 6 bases, J shed 0 bases, and the junction held 12 bases outside the gene matches. This CDR3 has 16 residues. Germline V gives CDR1 DFQATT, CDR2 SNEGSKA (reference sequence). CDR3 protein: CSAMDRRRTSTDTQYF. The CDR3 DNA sequence: TGCAGTGCAATGGACAGGCGTAGGACTAGCACAGATACGCAGTATTTT.

J is TRBJ1-3 and V is TRBV2, with unresolved D. Germline V CDR1 and CDR2: SNHLY, FYNNEI. The CDR3 length is 15 residues. Deletions cut 7 bases from V and 1 base from J, with 14 bases between. The CDR3 DNA sequence: TGTGCCAGCAAAGGCGTGCCGGGTTCTGGAAACACCATATATTTT. Translated, it gives CASKGVPGSGNTIYF.

A few counts support this clonotype. This chain connects TRBV7-9 to TRBJ1-6; D ambiguous. This CDR3 is 13 amino acids long. Germline assignment: CDR1 SEHNR and CDR2 FQNEAQ (reference sequence). V was cut by 1 base and J by 10 bases, with 8 bases left in between. CDR3 sequence (DNA): TGTGCCAGCAGCTTAGTCGGAGAATCACCCCTCCACTTT. As protein: CASSLVGESPLHF.

The sample holds a few counts of this clonotype. V usage is TRBV7-9 and J usage is TRBJ2-7, with 9 bases lining up with TRBD1. V was pared by 6 bases and J by 2 bases, with 8 bases of the junction left unmatched. Germline V lookup: CDR1 SEHNR, CDR2 FQNEAQ (reference sequence). The CDR3 has 15 residues. CDR3 region: CASRLAGTGTYEQYF. The CDR3 region has the DNA TGTGCCAGCAGACTGGCCGGGACAGGGACCTACGAGCAGTACTTC.

At least ten counts were recorded for this clonotype. The chain couples TRBV12-3 or TRBV12-4 to TRBJ2-5; 7 nucleotides agree with TRBD1. The ends lost 2 bases at V and 7 bases at J; junction bases unmatched: 7. The CDR3 has 14 residues. The CDR3 DNA sequence: TGTGCCAGCAGTTTAACCGACAGGGTGGGGACCCAGTACTTC. It codes for CASSLTDRVGTQYF.

The V call is TRBV10-2, the J call TRBJ1-5; no reliable D call. Trimming shortened V by 2 bases and J by 0 bases, and 5 bases separated the two germline ends. CDR1 and CDR2 from the germline V gene are WSHSY and SAAADI. CDR3 length: 14 amino acids. The CDR3 spells CASSEVASNQPQHF. The CDR3 DNA follows: TGCGCCAGCAGTGAGGTGGCTAGCAATCAGCCCCAGCATTTT.

This clonotype occurred a few times. The V and J genes are TRBV11-2 and TRBJ2-1, with 7 nucleotides matching TRBD1. The CDR3 length is 15 residues. CDR1 and CDR2 (germline): SGHAT, FQNNGV. The J segment lost 6 bases and the V segment lost 4 bases, leaving 9 bases of the junction unmatched. In nucleotides, the CDR3 is TGTGCCAGCAGCTCCTTGGGGACAGCACGCAATGAGCAGTTCTTC. This translates into CASSSLGTARNEQFF.

The gene calls are TRBV11-3 and TRBJ2-1, with TRBD1 matching 7 bases. CDR1 is SGHNT, CDR2 YENEEA, per germline. The trim removed 4 bases at V and 1 base at J, leaving 10 bases unmatched. There are 17 residues in the CDR3. This chain's CDR3 is CASSSKTGTASYNEQFF. As DNA, the CDR3 is TGTGCCAGCAGCTCGAAGACCGGGACAGCTTCCTACAATGAGCAGTTCTTC.

At least ten counts were recorded for this clonotype. The J gene is TRBJ2-7, the V gene TRBV5-1; 10 nucleotides match TRBD1. The CDR3 totals 15 residues. Germline assignment: CDR1 SGHRS and CDR2 YFSETQ. V trimming: 3 bases; J trimming: 6 bases; junction bases outside the gene matches: 9. The CDR3 DNA sequence: TGCGCCAGCAGCTCGGCGGGACAGGGGACTCCCGAGCAGTACTTC. It specifies CASSSAGQGTPEQYF. The variable domain in full, with the rest retrieved from reference TRBV5-1 and TRBJ2-7, is KAGVTQTPRYLIKTRGQQVTLSCSPISGHRSVSWYQQTPGQGLQFLFEYFSETQRNKGNFPGRFSGRQFSNSRSEMNVSTLELGDSALYLCASSSAGQGTPEQYFGPGTRLTVT.

This clonotype was seen more than once but under ten times. The V gene is TRBV19, the J gene TRBJ1-1; D unresolved. Germline V gene lookup returns CDR1 LNHDA and CDR2 SQIVND (reference sequence). This CDR3 spans 13 amino acids. V lost 3 bases and J lost 3, with 8 bases in between. The CDR3 loop is CASSIDTDTEAFF. The CDR3 coding sequence is TGTGCCAGTAGTATTGATACGGACACTGAAGCTTTCTTT.

This clonotype was detected ten times or more. The chain links TRBV16 to TRBJ2-5; unclear D gene. Germline CDR1 and CDR2: KGHSY and FQNENV. This CDR3 is 12 amino acids long. Trimming pared 0 bases from V and 7 bases from J, leaving 6 bases between. The CDR3 coding sequence is TGTGCCAGCAGCCAATCCCATGGGACCCAGTACTTC. Protein sequence: CASSQSHGTQYF. The full variable domain, its missing parts supplied by reference TRBV16 and TRBJ2-5, is GEEVAQTPKHLVRGEGQKAKLYCAPIKGHSYVFWYQQVLKNEFKFLISFQNENVFDETGMPKERFSAKCLPNSPCSLEIQATKLEDSAVYFCASSQSHGTQYFGPGTRLLVL.

This clonotype was seen a handful of times. This CDR3 is CASSPRDRGISTDTQYF. The CDR3 DNA sequence: TGTGCCAGTAGTCCTAGGGACAGGGGAATATCCACAGATACGCAGTATTTT. J is TRBJ2-3 and V is TRBV19, with 10 bases identical to TRBD1. V lost 5 bases and J lost 2; bases outside the gene matches: 10. CDR1 is LNHDA, CDR2 SQIVND, per germline (reference sequence). CDR3 length: 17 amino acids.

This clonotype was seen a few times. The rearrangement links TRBV3-1 to TRBJ1-6, with D tentatively TRBD1 (5 bases). Germline V gene lookup returns CDR1 LGHDT and CDR2 YNNKEL (reference sequence). With 2 bases removed from V and 10 bases from J, the gap between germline ends came to 15 bases. This CDR3 comprises 15 residues. This CDR3 reads CASSQRSGQASPLHF. CDR3 in DNA: TGTGCCAGCAGCCAACGTTCAGGACAAGCCTCACCCCTCCACTTT.

This clonotype showed up many times. The chain recombines TRBV19 with TRBJ2-7; no clear D. Germline CDR1 reads LNHDA; CDR2 reads SQIVND (reference sequence). V was clipped by 6 bases and J by 0 bases, with 12 bases between them. The CDR3 sequence is 14 residues long. The CDR3 nucleotides read TGTGCCAGTAGCCGGACGGCGAACTCCTACGAGCAGTACTTC. Amino acid sequence: CASSRTANSYEQYF.

This clonotype was counted a few times. The chain joins TRBV9 to TRBJ2-5; 8 bases match TRBD1. The CDR3 is 14 residues long. The V gene's germline CDR1 is SGDLS and CDR2 YYNGEE. Trimming cost V 0 bases and J 9 bases; bases outside gene matches: 7. The CDR3 protein is CASSVGDRSTAQYF. As DNA, the CDR3 is TGTGCCAGCAGCGTAGGGGACAGGAGTACGGCCCAGTACTTC.

The sample holds many counts of this clonotype. The chain joins TRBV12-3 or TRBV12-4 to TRBJ2-6; no clear D gene. The length of the CDR3 is 13 residues. Trimming shortened V by 3 bases and J by 4 bases, and 4 bases separated the two germline ends. The CDR3 nucleotides read TGTGCCAGCAGTTTGGGAGGGGCCAACGTCCTGACTTTC. This translates into CASSLGGANVLTF.

The chain is built from TRBV19 and TRBJ1-2; D is perhaps TRBD1 (5 bases). CDR3 size: 16 residues. Germline V gene lookup returns CDR1 LNHDA and CDR2 SQIVND (reference sequence). The CDR3 loop reads CACPIRPKDSHYGYTF. CDR3 DNA sequence: TGTGCATGCCCTATTCGACCAAAAGACAGCCATTATGGCTACACCTTC.

This clonotype was picked up many times. The chain links TRBV9 to TRBJ2-2; D not resolved. Trimming removed 1 base at V and 0 bases at J, with 4 bases between. Germline V gives CDR1 SGDLS, CDR2 YYNGEE. This CDR3 has 14 amino acids. CDR3 amino acids: CASSVRPNTGELFF. CDR3 in DNA: TGTGCCAGCAGCGTACGCCCGAACACCGGGGAGCTGTTTTTT.

This clonotype was seen more than once but under ten times. The rearrangement links TRBV4-2 to TRBJ1-2, with TRBD1 matching over 10 bases. Germline V gives CDR1 LGHNA, CDR2 YNFKEQ. V dropped 2 bases and J dropped 12; count of bases not matched to a gene: 9. The CDR3 covers 14 residues. CDR3 region: CASSQLPGQGKNTF. The CDR3 region has the DNA TGTGCCAGCAGCCAACTACCGGGACAGGGGAAGAACACCTTC.

This clonotype was found many times. The chain recombines TRBV4-2 with TRBJ1-1; TRBD1 matches 7 bases. Germline values: CDR1 LGHNA, CDR2 YNFKEQ. J gave up 7 bases and V 0 bases, and 5 bases lay outside the gene matches. This CDR3 has 14 residues. In nucleotides, the CDR3 is TGTGCCAGCAGCCAAGATGGGGACAGAGGTGAAGCTTTCTTT. Translation: CASSQDGDRGEAFF.

In its sample, this clonotype was seen many times. This chain joins TRBV7-3 and TRBJ2-1; the D gene is possibly TRBD2 (6 bases). The CDR3 consists of 15 residues. The germline gives CDR1 SGHTA, CDR2 FQGTGA. Trimming removed 5 bases at V and 7 bases at J, with 18 bases between. CDR3 loop: CASSRRSGWGNEQFF. The DNA of the CDR3 is TGTGCCAGCAGCCGAAGAAGCGGGTGGGGGAATGAGCAGTTCTTC.

This clonotype was picked up a small number of times. V gene TRBV4-2 combines with J gene TRBJ2-5; 9 nucleotides match TRBD2. The CDR3 totals 16 residues. V shed 0 bases, J shed 4 bases, and the junction held 6 bases outside the gene matches. The germline gives CDR1 LGHNA, CDR2 YNFKEQ. Here the CDR3 reads CASSQDVSGGGETQYF. For the CDR3, the DNA is TGTGCCAGCAGCCAAGATGTTAGCGGGGGAGGAGAGACCCAGTACTTC.

The genes are TRBV5-1 and TRBJ1-6, with D possibly being TRBD1 (6 bases). Germline V gene data show CDR1 as SGHRS and CDR2 as YFSETQ. The CDR3 contains 15 residues. The V end was cut by 0 bases, the J end by 7 bases, with 11 bases between. This CDR3 is CASSLGGHVNSPLHF. CDR3 coding DNA: TGCGCCAGCAGCTTGGGGGGACATGTCAATTCACCCCTCCACTTT.

This clonotype turned up a few times. V and J are TRBV29-1 and TRBJ2-2; a possible D gene is TRBD1 (5 bases). The CDR3 spans 14 residues. From germline, CDR1 is SQVTM and CDR2 ANQGSEA. Trimming left V 4 bases short and J 0 bases short, with 9 bases between. The CDR3 DNA reads as TGCAGCGTTGGGGAAGGGGCGAACACCGGGGAGCTGTTTTTT. It translates to CSVGEGANTGELFF.

This clonotype is medium-sized within its sample. The gene calls are TRBV12-3 or TRBV12-4 and TRBJ1-2; no clear D gene. The CDR3 covers 13 residues. Trimming pared 5 bases from V and 8 bases from J, leaving 15 bases between. The DNA of the CDR3 is TGTGCCAGCAGTCCGGACGGAATCAGGGGCTACACCTTC. This gives the protein CASSPDGIRGYTF.